Listed below are T cell receptor beta chains from one sample, sequenced in a study of T-cell memory formation after mild COVID-19. Each CDR3 protein is one row after TCRdb ran MiXCR on the 5' RACE reads. The sample contains about 430,000 distinct CDR3 sequences, about 20% of which appear only once. Input material: PBMCs or a T cell subset sorted from them (not recorded which). Receptors originate from a man younger than 35 who had mild COVID-19 (a few samples of this study predate the infection). Cell type and time point are not known. Both conserved end residues are part of each CDR3. Each record gives: clone size, J gene, V gene, D gene, CDR3 protein, CDR3 DNA. A D gene is named only where the DNA matches it firmly. A row's size may be missing; if present it is once, few, many or a size class.

abundance: -
j_gene: TRBJ2-1
v_gene: TRBV12-3/TRBV12-4
d_gene: TRBD1
CDR3aa: CASILQGAPQNEQFF
CDR3nt: TGTGCCAGCATTCTACAGGGGGCGCCCCAGAATGAGCAGTTCTTC

abundance: -
j_gene: TRBJ1-2
v_gene: TRBV19
d_gene: TRBD1
CDR3aa: CASSPRTGLGANYGYTF
CDR3nt: TGTGCCAGTAGTCCCCGGACAGGCTTGGGAGCTAACTATGGCTACACCTTC

abundance: many
j_gene: TRBJ1-5
v_gene: TRBV6-6
d_gene: -
CDR3aa: CASSYSRDQPQHF
CDR3nt: TGTGCCAGCAGTTACTCGAGAGATCAGCCCCAGCATTTT

abundance: few
j_gene: TRBJ1-5
v_gene: TRBV20-1
d_gene: TRBD1
CDR3aa: CSARQDRGGGSNQPQHF
CDR3nt: TGCAGTGCTAGACAGGACAGGGGAGGGGGTAGCAATCAGCCCCAGCATTTT

abundance: once
j_gene: TRBJ2-2
v_gene: TRBV5-1
d_gene: -
CDR3aa: CASSFSSGRDTGELFF
CDR3nt: TGCGCCAGCAGCTTCTCTTCCGGGAGAGACACCGGGGAGCTGTTTTTT

abundance: few
j_gene: TRBJ2-5
v_gene: TRBV28
d_gene: -
CDR3aa: CASSSTTGPQETQYF
CDR3nt: TGTGCCAGCAGTTCCACGACAGGTCCTCAAGAGACCCAGTACTTC

abundance: -
j_gene: TRBJ2-1
v_gene: TRBV19
d_gene: -
CDR3aa: CASSIDPRGGLYNEQFF
CDR3nt: TGTGCCAGTAGTATAGATCCCAGGGGGGGACTATACAATGAGCAGTTCTTC

abundance: -
j_gene: TRBJ2-3
v_gene: TRBV4-3
d_gene: -
CDR3aa: CASSQVPGDTQYF
CDR3nt: TGCGCCAGCAGCCAAGTGCCGGGGGATACGCAGTATTTT

abundance: few
j_gene: TRBJ2-6
v_gene: TRBV12-3/TRBV12-4
d_gene: -
CDR3aa: CASDTGTTGANVLTF
CDR3nt: TGTGCCAGCGATACAGGGACCACTGGGGCCAACGTCCTGACTTTC

abundance: few
j_gene: TRBJ2-3
v_gene: TRBV10-3
d_gene: -
CDR3aa: CAIKSGNTDTQYF
CDR3nt: TGTGCCATCAAGAGTGGAAACACAGATACGCAGTATTTT

abundance: few
j_gene: TRBJ1-5
v_gene: TRBV18
d_gene: -
CDR3aa: CASSQQGMGSNQPQHF
CDR3nt: TGTGCCAGCTCACAACAGGGCATGGGGAGCAATCAGCCCCAGCATTTT

abundance: many
j_gene: TRBJ2-7
v_gene: TRBV18
d_gene: -
CDR3aa: CASSPGGHSYEQYF
CDR3nt: TGTGCCAGCTCACCCGGGGGGCACTCCTACGAGCAGTACTTC

abundance: -
j_gene: TRBJ1-2
v_gene: TRBV7-2
d_gene: TRBD1
CDR3aa: CASSFPTGTSGYTF
CDR3nt: TGTGCCAGCAGCTTTCCGACAGGGACCTCTGGCTACACCTTC

abundance: -
j_gene: TRBJ2-1
v_gene: TRBV12-3/TRBV12-4
d_gene: TRBD1
CDR3aa: CASNTQGVTWNEQFF
CDR3nt: TGTGCCAGCAATACCCAGGGGGTTACGTGGAATGAGCAGTTCTTC

abundance: few
j_gene: TRBJ1-1
v_gene: TRBV28
d_gene: -
CDR3aa: CASSRVAEAFF
CDR3nt: TGTGCCAGCAGCAGGGTTGCTGAAGCTTTCTTT

abundance: few
j_gene: TRBJ1-2
v_gene: TRBV6-5
d_gene: -
CDR3aa: CASSYFGGNYGYTF
CDR3nt: TGTGCCAGCAGTTACTTCGGGGGGAACTATGGCTACACCTTC

abundance: many
j_gene: TRBJ1-1
v_gene: TRBV18
d_gene: TRBD1
CDR3aa: CASSPTGAMNTEAFF
CDR3nt: TGTGCCAGCTCCCCGACAGGGGCCATGAACACTGAAGCTTTCTTT

abundance: once
j_gene: TRBJ2-7
v_gene: TRBV5-1
d_gene: -
CDR3aa: CASSFGQFYEQYF
CDR3nt: TGCGCCAGCAGCTTTGGACAGTTTTACGAGCAGTACTTC

abundance: few
j_gene: TRBJ2-4
v_gene: TRBV5-1
d_gene: -
CDR3aa: CASSLDQGRRNIQYF
CDR3nt: TGCGCCAGCAGCTTGGACCAGGGAAGGCGCAACATTCAGTACTTC

abundance: -
j_gene: TRBJ2-5
v_gene: TRBV7-2
d_gene: -
CDR3aa: CASSPRQGGETQYF
CDR3nt: TGTGCCAGCAGCCCCCGACAGGGAGGGGAGACCCAGTACTTC

abundance: -
j_gene: TRBJ1-2
v_gene: TRBV29-1
d_gene: TRBD1
CDR3aa: CSARQGLYGYTF
CDR3nt: TGCAGCGCCAGACAGGGTCTCTATGGCTACACCTTC

abundance: -
j_gene: TRBJ2-7
v_gene: TRBV20-1
d_gene: TRBD2
CDR3aa: CSARDPSRVAGGYEQYF
CDR3nt: TGCAGTGCTAGAGATCCCTCCCGGGTAGCGGGAGGGTACGAGCAGTACTTC

abundance: -
j_gene: TRBJ2-3
v_gene: TRBV12-3/TRBV12-4
d_gene: TRBD2
CDR3aa: CASSFLSGTSGTDTQYF
CDR3nt: TGTGCCAGCAGTTTTCTTTCCGGGACTAGCGGCACAGATACGCAGTATTTT

abundance: few
j_gene: TRBJ1-3
v_gene: TRBV7-9
d_gene: -
CDR3aa: CASSVARPTSGNTIYF
CDR3nt: TGTGCCAGCAGCGTCGCCCGACCGACCTCTGGAAACACCATATATTTT

abundance: few
j_gene: TRBJ2-2
v_gene: TRBV18
d_gene: TRBD1
CDR3aa: CAITRQGNTGELFF
CDR3nt: TGTGCCATCACCCGACAGGGGAACACCGGGGAGCTGTTTTTT

abundance: few
j_gene: TRBJ2-5
v_gene: TRBV11-2
d_gene: TRBD2
CDR3aa: CASSLVRLAGQETQYF
CDR3nt: TGTGCCAGCAGCTTAGTCCGACTAGCGGGGCAAGAGACCCAGTACTTC

abundance: -
j_gene: TRBJ1-2
v_gene: TRBV6-5
d_gene: -
CDR3aa: CCVGHYGYTF
CDR3nt: TGCTGCGTGGGACACTATGGCTACACCTTC

abundance: many
j_gene: TRBJ2-3
v_gene: TRBV10-3
d_gene: -
CDR3aa: CAILGGPTDTQYF
CDR3nt: TGTGCCATCCTGGGGGGCCCCACAGATACGCAGTATTTT

abundance: few
j_gene: TRBJ1-5
v_gene: TRBV4-2
d_gene: -
CDR3aa: CASSQDGQNSNQPQHF
CDR3nt: TGTGCCAGCAGCCAAGATGGCCAGAATAGCAATCAGCCCCAGCATTTT

abundance: -
j_gene: TRBJ2-5
v_gene: TRBV4-1
d_gene: -
CDR3aa: CASSRPGLEETQYF
CDR3nt: TGCGCCAGCAGCCGACCCGGACTTGAGGAGACCCAGTACTTC

abundance: -
j_gene: TRBJ1-2
v_gene: TRBV2
d_gene: -
CDR3aa: CASSEDRVGRGYTF
CDR3nt: TGTGCCAGCAGTGAAGACAGGGTTGGACGCGGATACACCTTC

abundance: -
j_gene: TRBJ2-7
v_gene: TRBV14
d_gene: -
CDR3aa: CASSRGTGTVYEQYF
CDR3nt: TGTGCCAGCAGCCGGGGAACAGGGACGGTGTACGAGCAGTACTTC

abundance: many
j_gene: TRBJ1-2
v_gene: TRBV19
d_gene: -
CDR3aa: CASSTDTNYGYTF
CDR3nt: TGTGCCAGTAGTACGGACACTAACTATGGCTACACCTTC

abundance: once
j_gene: TRBJ1-6
v_gene: TRBV6-1
d_gene: -
CDR3aa: CASSVLGLNSPLHF
CDR3nt: TGTGCCAGCAGTGTTCTGGGGCTTAATTCACCCCTCCACTTT

abundance: few
j_gene: TRBJ2-2
v_gene: TRBV3-1
d_gene: TRBD1
CDR3aa: CASSQAGQGLRGELFF
CDR3nt: TGTGCCAGCAGCCAAGCGGGACAGGGTCTACGCGGGGAGCTGTTTTTT

abundance: -
j_gene: TRBJ2-5
v_gene: TRBV10-2
d_gene: TRBD2
CDR3aa: CASKERGGRGETQYF
CDR3nt: TGCGCCAGCAAGGAGCGGGGGGGCCGTGGGGAGACCCAGTACTTC

abundance: -
j_gene: TRBJ1-4
v_gene: TRBV6-2/TRBV6-3
d_gene: -
CDR3aa: CASSYSTTEHEKLFF
CDR3nt: TGTGCCAGCAGTTACTCGACTACAGAGCATGAAAAACTGTTTTTT

abundance: many
j_gene: TRBJ2-1
v_gene: TRBV10-3
d_gene: TRBD2
CDR3aa: CAISDSERGVRGNEQFF
CDR3nt: TGTGCCATCAGTGATTCGGAGCGGGGAGTGCGGGGCAATGAGCAGTTCTTC

abundance: -
j_gene: TRBJ2-7
v_gene: TRBV6-2/TRBV6-3
d_gene: -
CDR3aa: CASVRDRSPSWSYEQYF
CDR3nt: TGTGCCAGCGTGAGGGACCGAAGCCCTTCCTGGTCTTACGAGCAGTACTTC

abundance: many
j_gene: TRBJ2-1
v_gene: TRBV4-3
d_gene: TRBD2
CDR3aa: CASSQGLAGGPFSYNEQFF
CDR3nt: TGCGCCAGCAGCCAAGGGCTAGCGGGGGGTCCTTTCTCCTACAATGAGCAGTTCTTC

abundance: -
j_gene: TRBJ2-3
v_gene: TRBV10-1
d_gene: -
CDR3aa: CASSDPGTGTHTQYF
CDR3nt: TGCGCCAGCAGTGACCCCGGGACTGGAACACATACGCAGTATTTT

abundance: -
j_gene: TRBJ2-7
v_gene: TRBV5-1
d_gene: -
CDR3aa: CASSPGTGLSSYEQYF
CDR3nt: TGCGCCAGCAGCCCAGGGACGGGGCTTAGCTCCTACGAGCAGTACTTC

abundance: few
j_gene: TRBJ1-4
v_gene: TRBV7-2
d_gene: -
CDR3aa: CASSYGGPTNEKLFF
CDR3nt: TGTGCCAGCAGCTACGGGGGTCCAACTAATGAAAAACTGTTTTTT

abundance: -
j_gene: TRBJ1-1
v_gene: TRBV7-9
d_gene: -
CDR3aa: CASSTGSGDTEAFF
CDR3nt: TGTGCCAGCAGCACAGGGTCGGGGGATACTGAAGCTTTCTTT

abundance: few
j_gene: TRBJ1-5
v_gene: TRBV9
d_gene: -
CDR3aa: CASSPGALAVGDQPQHF
CDR3nt: TGTGCCAGCAGCCCCGGGGCCCTAGCAGTTGGCGATCAGCCCCAGCATTTT

abundance: many
j_gene: TRBJ2-1
v_gene: TRBV5-1
d_gene: -
CDR3aa: CASSLTFARDYNEQFF
CDR3nt: TGCGCCAGCAGCTTGACGTTTGCCAGAGACTACAATGAGCAGTTCTTC

abundance: few
j_gene: TRBJ1-5
v_gene: TRBV6-2/TRBV6-3
d_gene: TRBD1
CDR3aa: CASSYNAGTGGQPQHF
CDR3nt: TGTGCCAGCAGTTACAATGCCGGGACAGGGGGTCAGCCCCAGCATTTT

abundance: few
j_gene: TRBJ2-2
v_gene: TRBV11-2
d_gene: -
CDR3aa: CASSPVGPDGELFF
CDR3nt: TGTGCCAGCAGCCCGGTGGGTCCGGACGGGGAGCTGTTTTTT

abundance: -
j_gene: TRBJ2-5
v_gene: TRBV7-9
d_gene: -
CDR3aa: CASSPTGRETQYF
CDR3nt: TGTGCCAGCAGCCCAACAGGGAGAGAGACCCAGTACTTC

abundance: -
j_gene: TRBJ2-5
v_gene: TRBV4-2
d_gene: TRBD2
CDR3aa: CASSQGRGGGQETQYF
CDR3nt: TGTGCCAGCAGCCAAGGGCGGGGGGGCGGTCAAGAGACCCAGTACTTC

abundance: few
j_gene: TRBJ2-1
v_gene: TRBV20-1
d_gene: -
CDR3aa: CSASKPGVEQFF
CDR3nt: TGCAGTGCTAGCAAACCGGGGGTTGAGCAGTTCTTC

abundance: -
j_gene: TRBJ1-2
v_gene: TRBV5-1
d_gene: -
CDR3aa: CASSTVQGNGYTF
CDR3nt: TGCGCCAGCAGTACGGTCCAGGGCAATGGCTACACCTTC

abundance: -
j_gene: TRBJ2-5
v_gene: TRBV12-3/TRBV12-4
d_gene: -
CDR3aa: CASSLAIETQYF
CDR3nt: TGTGCCAGCAGTTTAGCCATAGAGACCCAGTACTTC

abundance: -
j_gene: TRBJ2-3
v_gene: TRBV6-6
d_gene: TRBD1
CDR3aa: CASTYRGAAQGDTQYF
CDR3nt: TGTGCCAGCACCTACAGGGGGGCGGCCCAAGGGGATACGCAGTATTTT

abundance: -
j_gene: TRBJ1-1
v_gene: TRBV11-3
d_gene: -
CDR3aa: CASSLAWIPLSMNTEAFF
CDR3nt: TGTGCCAGCAGCTTAGCTTGGATCCCCCTTTCAATGAACACTGAAGCTTTCTTT

abundance: few
j_gene: TRBJ1-2
v_gene: TRBV12-3/TRBV12-4
d_gene: TRBD1
CDR3aa: CASRGTGGAYGYTF
CDR3nt: TGTGCCAGCAGGGGGACAGGGGGCGCCTATGGCTACACCTTC

abundance: few
j_gene: TRBJ2-5
v_gene: TRBV5-1
d_gene: -
CDR3aa: CASSLGSDETQYF
CDR3nt: TGCGCCAGCAGCTTGGGATCGGATGAGACCCAGTACTTC